This T cell receptor (beta chain) comes out of a study of blood T cell repertoires in COVID-19. Looking at the study overall: Italy, Spain and the United States were the sources of the convalescent and acute COVID-19 samples.

Authors' processing steps: Nucleated cell number was recorded as an estimate derived from reference gene primer amplification. Clones were read by immunoSEQ multiplex PCR, and TCRdb kept only the in-frame ones, dropping some. From that table come the V and J calls and clone size; the DNA was used to work out D and trimming. Here the sample spans some 110,000 clones, 80% to 90% being singletons. V was trimmed by 2 bases and J by 3 bases, leaving 8 bases between them. The germline CDR1 and CDR2 sequences are KGHSH and LQKENI. This CDR3 has 13 amino acids. This TCR was recovered from a man aged 40-49 years with acute or convalescent COVID-19. V usage is TRBV18 and J usage is TRBJ2-7; D possibly corresponds to TRBD1 (6 bases). What was sequenced was peripheral blood. The CDR3 DNA sequence: TGTGCCAGCTCACCAGGGGGCAGCTACGAGCAGTACTTC. As protein: CASSPGGSYEQYF.